The TCR beta chain under discussion was sequenced for a study of cytomegalovirus exposure and HLA in healthy donors. Study overall: Counted in an early data release were approximately 85 million unique TCRs from HLA-typed donors.

Points from the study as a whole: Most TCR sequences proved rare, with some public TCRs found in many donors. DRB1 had the most TCR associations and HLA-C the fewest, a later analysis found, with rates varying by HLA locus. Per a later analysis, HLA-associated TCR beta chains showed more clonal expansion than other, equally common TCR beta chains.

This clone was counted between two and nine times. Antigen: not known. Primers for the PCR totalled 60 Vbeta and 13 Jbeta. Clones were sequenced by immunoSEQ multiplex PCR, and TCRdb holds only the in-frame ones, with some missing. The sample contains about 190,000 clones, around 87% of which appear only once. Deletions cut 3 bases from V and 6 bases from J, with 16 bases between. The V gene's germline CDR1 is SGHRS and CDR2 YFSETQ. The CDR3 covers 14 residues. The specimen was PBMCs. The genes are TRBV5-1 and TRBJ2-7; D may be TRBD2 (6 bases). This TCR was sampled from a woman between 18 and 29 years old in good health and CMV-seronegative. The CDR3 DNA is TGCGCCAGCAGCTCCACAGGAGGGAGAGGCGAGCAGTACTTC. This gives the protein CASSSTGGRGEQYF. Full variable domain (outside the CDR3, taken from reference TRBV5-1 and TRBJ2-7): KAGVTQTPRYLIKTRGQQVTLSCSPISGHRSVSWYQQTPGQGLQFLFEYFSETQRNKGNFPGRFSGRQFSNSRSEMNVSTLELGDSALYLCASSSTGGRGEQYFGPGTRLTVT.